The present entry profiles one T cell receptor (beta chain) with its context. Antigen: not known. The record originates from a study of cytomegalovirus exposure and HLA in healthy donors. Here immunoSEQ multiplex PCR was the method, and the copy in TCRdb shows in-frame clones only, minus some. The sample lists 140,000 or so clones; roughly nine tenths were seen once. V was clipped by 4 bases and J by 5 bases, with 17 bases between them. CDR3 length equals 15 residues. The germline V gene has CDR1 SGHDN and CDR2 FVKESK. Study-level findings and limits: Published work reported that the classifier diagnosed cytomegalovirus status with high specificity and sensitivity.

This sequence joins TRBV14 and TRBJ1-2; possibly TRBD1 for D (5 bases). The sample was PBMCs. This clonotype originated in a woman aged 18-35 years in good health and CMV-seropositive. The CDR3 protein is CASSPNDSGAYGYTF. CDR3 nucleotides: TGTGCCAGCAGCCCGAACGACAGCGGGGCTTATGGCTACACCTTC.